This T cell receptor (beta chain) was retrieved from a study of T cells in localized non-small cell lung cancer. Repertoires were generated with immunoSEQ multiplex PCR, while TCRdb's copy carries only in-frame clones and drops some. The sample lists tens of thousands of clones, 84% occurring once. Study results and limitations: Sequencing was limited to one tumor region, leaving the possibility of heterogeneity open. Uninvolved neighboring lung showed the greatest T cell clonality, exceeding tumor. Researchers found a median approximately 50 of the top 100 tumor clones in adjacent lung.

The V end lost 0 bases, the J end lost 0 bases, and 6 bases lay between the germline ends. The CDR3 spans 14 residues. Germline CDR1 reads SGHRS; CDR2 reads YFSETQ. A note on this clone: Its antigen is unidentified.

The material sequenced was PBMCs, taken before any cancer treatment. This sequence originates from a man between 40 and 70 years old with stage II lung adenocarcinoma. J is TRBJ1-1 and V is TRBV5-1; D uncertain. The CDR3 sequence is CASSLGQMNTEAFF. The DNA for the CDR3 is TGCGCCAGCAGCTTGGGCCAGATGAACACTGAAGCTTTCTTT.